The 10 T cell receptor beta chains given below trace back to one sample, sequenced in a study of T-cell reconstitution after alpha-beta-depleted transplantation in children. Preparation of the TCRbeta library involved a method that used unique molecular identifiers. MiXCR, applied by TCRdb to the PCR reads, yields one record per CDR3 protein. Among around 130,000 distinct CDR3 sequences listed, roughly 9.7% were seen once. The starting material was PBMCs, mostly from graft donor cells, obtained 180 days after TCRalphabeta/CD19-depleted stem cell transplant. Receptor source: a girl less than two years old who had a stem cell transplant for combined immunodeficiency, so the T cells may come from the graft donor.

Details on this clonotype: A much bigger clone sits one base away, suggesting this may be a read error. The chain recombines TRBV3-1 with TRBJ2-1; 9 bases agree with TRBD2. Per the germline V gene, CDR1 is LGHDT and CDR2 is YNNKEL (reference sequence). This CDR3 region has 18 residues. The junction had 16 bases not matched to a gene; V was cut back by 10 bases and J by 0 bases. CDR3 sequence: CAISLALSGGPSYNEQFF. The CDR3 nucleotides are TGTGCCATCAGTTTAGCGCTTAGCGGGGGTCCCTCCTACAATGAGCAGTTCTTC.

This clonotype has only a few counts. The V and J genes are TRBV11-2 and TRBJ2-1; D gene unclear. CDR1 is SGHAT, CDR2 FQNNGV, per germline. CDR3 size: 12 residues. The ends were cut back, 7 bases at V and 7 bases at J, with 11 bases in the middle. DNA of the CDR3: TGTGCCAGCAACAGATACGGGAATGAGCAGTTCTTC. As protein: CASNRYGNEQFF.

The chain combines TRBV18 with TRBJ2-3; possible D gene TRBD1, 5 bases. With 0 bases removed from V and 5 bases from J, the gap between germline ends came to 12 bases. The CDR3 spans 15 residues. CDR1 KGHSH and CDR2 LQKENI come from the germline V gene. The CDR3 DNA follows: TGTGCCAGCTCACCACCTGACAGTTCAGTAGATACGCAGTATTTT. Encoded protein: CASSPPDSSVDTQYF.

This clonotype occurred a few times. The chain uses TRBV6-2 or TRBV6-3 and TRBJ2-1; perhaps TRBD1 as D (6 bases). The germline V gene encodes CDR1 MNHEY and CDR2 SVGEGT. The CDR3 is 17 amino acids. V was trimmed by 0 bases and J by 6 bases, leaving 18 bases between them. In DNA form, the CDR3 reads TGTGCCAGCAGTTACTCGGAAGGGACAAGGGTATCCAATGAGCAGTTCTTC. This gives the protein CASSYSEGTRVSNEQFF.

The DNA of the CDR3 is TGTGCCAGCAGATTCCTAGCGGGAGTGGGCACCGGGGAGCTGTTTTTT. Amino acids: CASRFLAGVGTGELFF. The genes are TRBV12-3 or TRBV12-4 and TRBJ2-2; 10 bases are shared with TRBD2. Trimming at V came to 6 bases and at J to 4 bases, leaving 8 bases not matched to a gene. CDR3 size: 16 residues.

This clonotype was counted between two and nine times. The V call is TRBV6-1, the J call TRBJ1-6; TRBD1 agrees at 8 bases. From germline, CDR1 is MNHNS and CDR2 SASEGT. This CDR3 spans 14 amino acids. Germline trimming cut 6 bases from V and 10 bases from J; bases unmatched to any gene: 8. Here the CDR3 DNA reads TGTGCCAGCAGCCTCAGGGGGCCGGGATCACCCCTCCACTTT. This codes for CASSLRGPGSPLHF.

This clonotype was seen a few times. The chain couples TRBV11-1 to TRBJ2-1, with 7 nucleotides matching TRBD2. V dropped 1 base and J dropped 4; count of bases not matched to a gene: 16. Germline CDR1 and CDR2: SGHAT and FQDESV (reference sequence). This CDR3 contains 19 residues. The CDR3 protein is CASSLEGLGLADQYNEQFF. CDR3 DNA sequence: TGTGCCAGCAGCTTAGAGGGGTTGGGGCTAGCGGATCAATACAATGAGCAGTTCTTC.

This clonotype was recorded many times. The rearrangement joins TRBV20-1 to TRBJ2-3; D is undetermined. Trimming took 5 bases from V and 0 from J, leaving 18 bases between them. This CDR3 contains 16 residues. Germline CDR1 DFQATT, CDR2 SNEGSKA (reference sequence). The CDR3 region has the DNA TGCAGTGCTCTCTGGGTTTTGACCCCTAGCACAGATACGCAGTATTTT. As protein: CSALWVLTPSTDTQYF.

The table lists this clonotype with a few counts. CDR3 protein: CASSLRWGIEETQYF. The CDR3 bases are TGTGCCAGCAGCTTAAGATGGGGAATCGAGGAGACCCAGTACTTC. The chain combines TRBV7-9 with TRBJ2-5; D call uncertain. Germline CDR1 is SEHNR and CDR2 is FQNEAQ (reference sequence). The ends were cut back, 2 bases at V and 5 bases at J, with 15 bases in the middle. The CDR3 loop spans 15 amino acids.

The CDR3: CSALGDRRNTEAFF. CDR3 sequence (DNA): TGCAGTGCTCTTGGGGACAGGAGGAACACTGAAGCTTTCTTT. This chain links TRBV20-1 with TRBJ1-1, with 8 nucleotides matching TRBD1. This CDR3 is built from 14 residues. J gave up 1 base and V 5 bases, and 6 bases lay outside the gene matches. Germline V lookup: CDR1 DFQATT, CDR2 SNEGSKA (reference sequence).